This T cell receptor (beta chain) was recorded in a study of cytomegalovirus exposure and HLA in healthy donors. Study observations and caveats: Follow-up analysis later connected one missense variant in DCLRE1C with trimming of TCR beta V- and J-genes.

About this clone itself: Its antigen remains unknown.

It was with 60 Vbeta and 13 Jbeta primers that the PCR ran. Some clones are missing from TCRdb's copy, which holds only in-frame ones; the method was immunoSEQ multiplex PCR. The sample lists roughly 160,000 clones, about 71% occurring once. Per the germline V gene, CDR1 is SGHRS and CDR2 is YFSETQ. Trimming removed 4 bases at V and 2 bases at J, with 13 bases between. The CDR3 has 14 amino acids. This chain links TRBV5-1 with TRBJ2-7; D may be TRBD1 (6 bases). The sequenced sample was PBMCs. This TCR was sampled from a woman younger than 45 in good health and CMV-seronegative. Here the CDR3 reads CASSLGTPTYEQYF. CDR3 bases: TGCGCCAGCAGCCTTGGGACACCAACCTACGAGCAGTACTTC.